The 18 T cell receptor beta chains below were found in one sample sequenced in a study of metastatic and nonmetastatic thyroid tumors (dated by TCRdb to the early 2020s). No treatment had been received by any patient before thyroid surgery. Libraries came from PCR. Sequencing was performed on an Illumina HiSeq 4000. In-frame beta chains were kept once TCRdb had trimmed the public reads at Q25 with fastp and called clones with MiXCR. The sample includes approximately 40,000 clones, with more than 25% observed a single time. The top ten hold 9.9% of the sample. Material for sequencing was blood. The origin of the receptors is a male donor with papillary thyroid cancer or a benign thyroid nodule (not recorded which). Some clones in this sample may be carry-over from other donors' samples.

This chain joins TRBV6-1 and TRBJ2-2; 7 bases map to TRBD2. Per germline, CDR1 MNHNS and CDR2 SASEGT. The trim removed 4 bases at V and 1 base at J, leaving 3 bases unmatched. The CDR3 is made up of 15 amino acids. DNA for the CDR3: TGTGCCAGCAGTGTCCTAGCGGTGAACACCGGGGAGCTGTTTTTT. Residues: CASSVLAVNTGELFF.

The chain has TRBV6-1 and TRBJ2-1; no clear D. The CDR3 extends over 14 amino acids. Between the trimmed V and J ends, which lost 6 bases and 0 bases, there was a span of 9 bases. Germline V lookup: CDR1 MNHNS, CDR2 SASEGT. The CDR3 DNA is TGTGCCAGCAGGGCAGCGAGCTCCTACAATGAGCAGTTCTTC. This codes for CASRAASSYNEQFF.

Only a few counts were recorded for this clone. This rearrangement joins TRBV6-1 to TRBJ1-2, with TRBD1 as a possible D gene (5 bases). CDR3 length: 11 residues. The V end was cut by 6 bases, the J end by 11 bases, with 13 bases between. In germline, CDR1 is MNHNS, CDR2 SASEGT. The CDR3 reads CASRDQGSYTF. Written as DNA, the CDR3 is TGTGCCAGCAGGGATCAGGGATCTTACACCTTC.

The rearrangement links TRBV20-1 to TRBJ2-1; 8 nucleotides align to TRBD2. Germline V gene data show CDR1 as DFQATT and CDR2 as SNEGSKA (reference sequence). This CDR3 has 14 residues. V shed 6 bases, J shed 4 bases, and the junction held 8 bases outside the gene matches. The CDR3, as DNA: TGCAGTGCCCAAGCGGGAGTCGGGTACAATGAGCAGTTCTTC. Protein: CSAQAGVGYNEQFF.

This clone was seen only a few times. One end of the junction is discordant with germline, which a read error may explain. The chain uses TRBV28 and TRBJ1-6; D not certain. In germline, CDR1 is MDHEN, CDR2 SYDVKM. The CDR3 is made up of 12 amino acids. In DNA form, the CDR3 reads TGTGCCAGAAGTTTCCCTGGTTCACCCCTCCACTTT. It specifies CARSFPGSPLHF.

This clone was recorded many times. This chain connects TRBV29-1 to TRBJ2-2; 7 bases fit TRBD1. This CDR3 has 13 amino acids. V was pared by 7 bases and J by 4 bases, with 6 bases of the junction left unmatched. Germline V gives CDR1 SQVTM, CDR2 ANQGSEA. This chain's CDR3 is CSGGQAATGELFF. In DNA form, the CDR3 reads TGCAGCGGCGGACAGGCAGCCACCGGGGAGCTGTTTTTT.

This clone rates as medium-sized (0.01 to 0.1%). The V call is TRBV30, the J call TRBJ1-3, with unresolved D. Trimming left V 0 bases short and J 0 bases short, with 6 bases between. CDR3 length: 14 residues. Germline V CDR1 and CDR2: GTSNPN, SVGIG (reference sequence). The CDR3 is CAWSVRTSGNTIYF. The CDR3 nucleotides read TGTGCCTGGAGTGTTCGGACCTCTGGAAACACCATATATTTT.

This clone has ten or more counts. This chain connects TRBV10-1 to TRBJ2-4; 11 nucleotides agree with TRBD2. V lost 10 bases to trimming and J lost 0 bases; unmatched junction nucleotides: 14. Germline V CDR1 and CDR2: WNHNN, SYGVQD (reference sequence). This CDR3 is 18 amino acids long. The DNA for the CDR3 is TGCGCCACCACATTCCTAGCGGGGGGACCCTTAGCCAAAAACATTCAGTACTTC. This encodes CATTFLAGGPLAKNIQYF.

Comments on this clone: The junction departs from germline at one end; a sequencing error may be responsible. CDR3 sequence: CASIQVGWPHEQYF. The CDR3 DNA follows: TGTGCCAGCATCCAAGTGGGCTGGCCCCACGAGCAGTACTTC. V is TRBV3-1 and J is TRBJ2-7; D not resolved. The CDR3 runs to 14 residues. CDR1 and CDR2 (germline): LGHDT, YNNKEL (reference sequence).

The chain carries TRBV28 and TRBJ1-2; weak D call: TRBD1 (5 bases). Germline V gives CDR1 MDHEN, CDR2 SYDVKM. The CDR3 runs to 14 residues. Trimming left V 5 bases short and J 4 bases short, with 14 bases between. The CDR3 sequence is CASSTEGSIYGYTF. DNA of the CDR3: TGTGCCAGCAGTACCGAGGGGTCTATCTATGGCTACACCTTC.

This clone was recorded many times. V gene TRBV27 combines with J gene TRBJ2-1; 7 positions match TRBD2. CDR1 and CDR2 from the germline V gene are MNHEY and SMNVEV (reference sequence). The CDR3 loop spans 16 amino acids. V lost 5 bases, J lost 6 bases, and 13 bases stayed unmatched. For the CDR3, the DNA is TGTGCCAGCAGTCCCCACAGTAGCGGGTCTCCCAATGAGCAGTTCTTC. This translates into CASSPHSSGSPNEQFF.

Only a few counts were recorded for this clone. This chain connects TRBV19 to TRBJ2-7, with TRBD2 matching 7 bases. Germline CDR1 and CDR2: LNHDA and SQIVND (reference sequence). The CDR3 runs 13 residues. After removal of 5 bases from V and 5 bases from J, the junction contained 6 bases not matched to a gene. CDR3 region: CASSLGLVDEQYF. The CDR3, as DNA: TGTGCCAGTAGTCTAGGACTAGTAGACGAGCAGTACTTC.

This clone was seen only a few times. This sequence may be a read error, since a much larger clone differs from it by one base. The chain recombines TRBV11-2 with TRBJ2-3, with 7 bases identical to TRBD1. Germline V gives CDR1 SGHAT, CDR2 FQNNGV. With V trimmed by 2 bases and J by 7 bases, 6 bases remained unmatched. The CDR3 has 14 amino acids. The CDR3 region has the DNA TGTGCCAGCAGCTTACGAGGGGGCTGGTATACGCAGTATTTT. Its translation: CASSLRGGWYTQYF.

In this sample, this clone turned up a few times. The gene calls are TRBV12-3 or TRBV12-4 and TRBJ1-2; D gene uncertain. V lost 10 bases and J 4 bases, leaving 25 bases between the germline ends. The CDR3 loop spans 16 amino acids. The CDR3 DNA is TGTGCCATTAGTTTCGGGGTAGGGATTGAGGCCTATGGCTACACCTTC. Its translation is CAISFGVGIEAYGYTF.

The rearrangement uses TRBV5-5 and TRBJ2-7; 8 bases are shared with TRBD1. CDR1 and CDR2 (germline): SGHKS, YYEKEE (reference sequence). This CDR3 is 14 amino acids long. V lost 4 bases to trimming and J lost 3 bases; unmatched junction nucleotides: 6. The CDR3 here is CASSTDRVFYEQYF. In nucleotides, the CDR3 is TGTGCCAGCAGCACGGACAGGGTCTTCTACGAGCAGTACTTC.

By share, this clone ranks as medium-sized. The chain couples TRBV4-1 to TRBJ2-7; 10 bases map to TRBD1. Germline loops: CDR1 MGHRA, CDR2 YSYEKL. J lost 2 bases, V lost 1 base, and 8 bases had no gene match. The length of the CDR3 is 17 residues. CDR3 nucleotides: TGCGCCAGCAGCCAAGGGCCCCCTGGACAGGGGGCCTACGAGCAGTACTTC. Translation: CASSQGPPGQGAYEQYF.

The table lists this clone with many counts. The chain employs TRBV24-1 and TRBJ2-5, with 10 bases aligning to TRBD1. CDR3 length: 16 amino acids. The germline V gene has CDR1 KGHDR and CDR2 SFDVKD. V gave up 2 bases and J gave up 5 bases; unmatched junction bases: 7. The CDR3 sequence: CATSDSRDRGGETQYF. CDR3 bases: TGTGCCACCAGTGATTCGAGGGACAGGGGAGGCGAGACCCAGTACTTC.

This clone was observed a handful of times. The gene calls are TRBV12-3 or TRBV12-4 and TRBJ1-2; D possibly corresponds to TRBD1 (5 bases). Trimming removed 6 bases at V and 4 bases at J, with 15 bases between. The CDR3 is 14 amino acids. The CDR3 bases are TGTGCCAGCAGCTGGGGGGAGGCGCTCTATGGCTACACCTTC. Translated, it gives CASSWGEALYGYTF.